The 28 T cell receptor beta chains given below trace back to one sample, sequenced in a study of cytomegalovirus exposure and HLA in healthy donors. The PCR was carried out with 60 Vbeta primers and 13 Jbeta primers. TCRdb keeps only in-frame clones here, not all; method: immunoSEQ multiplex PCR. The sample yields roughly 100,000 clones, 65% to 90% seen once. Sequenced sample: PBMCs. The receptors here all came from a man aged 25 to 45 in good health and CMV-seropositive.

DNA of the CDR3: TGTGCCTGGAGTCGCGGGACAGATAATAAGCAGTACTTC. Translated: CAWSRGTDNKQYF. The J gene is TRBJ2-7, the V gene TRBV30, with D possibly being TRBD1 (7 bases). V was clipped by 2 bases and J by 8 bases, with 16 bases between them. This CDR3 region has 13 residues. Germline V CDR1 and CDR2: GTSNPN, SVGIG (reference sequence).

This chain links TRBV18 with TRBJ1-5; D is unclear. The CDR3 is 14 amino acids. Germline values: CDR1 KGHSH, CDR2 LQKENI. Trimming removed 6 bases from V and 5 bases from J, with 14 bases in between. CDR3 residues: CASSLYTGDQPQHF. In nucleotides, the CDR3 is TGTGCCAGCTCCCTGTATACGGGAGATCAGCCCCAGCATTTT.

V gene TRBV30 combines with J gene TRBJ2-7; 7 nucleotides align to TRBD2. The CDR3 totals 12 residues. After removal of 5 bases from V and 2 bases from J, the junction contained 3 bases not matched to a gene. Germline values: CDR1 GTSNPN, CDR2 SVGIG (reference sequence). The CDR3 DNA reads as TGTGCCTGGGGGCTAGCGGCCTACGAGCAGTACTTC. Translation gives CAWGLAAYEQYF. The full variable domain, with the rest looked up from reference TRBV30 and TRBJ2-7, is SQTIHQWPATLVQPVGSPLSLECTVEGTSNPNLYWYRQAAGRGLQLLFYSVGIGQISSEVPQNLSASRPQDRQFILSSKKLLLSDSGFYLCAWGLAAYEQYFGPGTRLTVT.

This chain uses TRBV15 with TRBJ2-7, with 7 bases that match TRBD1. CDR3 length: 13 residues. In germline, CDR1 is LNHNV, CDR2 YYDKDF (reference sequence). With 3 bases clipped from V and 3 bases from J, the junction kept 2 bases outside the gene matches. The CDR3 sequence: CATSRGQIYEQYF. Written as DNA, the CDR3 is TGTGCCACCAGCAGGGGACAGATCTACGAGCAGTACTTC.

The rearrangement uses TRBV19 and TRBJ1-2; 8 bases agree with TRBD1. CDR1 and CDR2 from the germline V gene are LNHDA and SQIVND (reference sequence). The junction had 1 base not matched to a gene; V was cut back by 4 bases and J by 0 bases. The CDR3 is made up of 14 amino acids. The chain's CDR3 is CASSTGGTNYGYTF. CDR3 sequence (DNA): TGTGCCAGTAGTACAGGGGGCACTAACTATGGCTACACCTTC.

This clone occurred a few times. The chain carries TRBV7-2 and TRBJ2-4; TRBD2 is a possible D gene (6 bases). CDR1 is SGHTA and CDR2 is FQGNSA in the germline V gene. Trimming removed 5 bases at V and 2 bases at J, with 13 bases between. This CDR3 has 15 amino acids. CDR3 residues: CASSLRGGPKNIQYF. CDR3 DNA: TGTGCCAGCAGCCTGCGGGGAGGACCCAAAAACATTCAGTACTTC.

Relative to its sample, this clone is medium-sized. The CDR3 protein is CASTPGQGRSNQPQHF. The CDR3 nucleotides read TGTGCCAGTACCCCGGGACAGGGGAGAAGCAATCAGCCCCAGCATTTT. This chain uses TRBV19 with TRBJ1-5, with TRBD1 identical over 10 bases. Germline CDR1 reads LNHDA; CDR2 reads SQIVND (reference sequence). V lost 7 bases, J lost 1 base, and 7 bases stayed unmatched. The CDR3 spans 16 residues.

CDR3 region: CASSPFSGGSGDTQYF. The CDR3 DNA reads TGTGCCAGCAGTCCCTTTAGCGGGGGGTCGGGAGATACGCAGTATTTT. The gene calls are TRBV2 and TRBJ2-3, with 10 bases matching TRBD2. This CDR3 contains 16 residues. Looked up from germline, CDR1 is SNHLY and CDR2 is FYNNEI. V shed 5 bases and J 5 bases; nucleotides not matched to a gene: 10.

The V gene is TRBV15, the J gene TRBJ1-5; maybe TRBD1 (6 bases). Trimming shortened V by 3 bases and J by 3 bases, and 12 bases separated the two germline ends. The CDR3 totals 15 residues. Germline V lookup: CDR1 LNHNV, CDR2 YYDKDF (reference sequence). The CDR3 coding sequence is TGTGCCACCAGCAGGACAGGACAGTCCAATCAGCCCCAGCATTTT. Translating it yields CATSRTGQSNQPQHF.

The V call is TRBV5-4, the J call TRBJ2-7; 7 bases line up with TRBD1. Germline values: CDR1 SGHNT, CDR2 YYREEE (reference sequence). The trim removed 4 bases at V and 2 bases at J, leaving 6 bases unmatched. This CDR3 has 14 residues. This CDR3 is CASSPGQRPYEQYF. CDR3 bases: TGTGCCAGCAGCCCGGGACAGAGACCCTACGAGCAGTACTTC.

This clone was detected only once. The gene calls are TRBV7-9 and TRBJ2-3, with 8 bases matching TRBD1. The germline gives CDR1 SEHNR, CDR2 FQNEAQ (reference sequence). CDR3 size: 15 residues. J gave up 3 bases and V 3 bases, and 5 bases lay outside the gene matches. DNA for the CDR3: TGTGCCAGCAGCTTGGACAGGGAGAGGACAGATACGCAGTATTTT. Amino acids: CASSLDRERTDTQYF.

The V and J genes are TRBV11-1 and TRBJ1-5; 7 nucleotides align to TRBD1. CDR3 length: 13 amino acids. Germline V CDR1 and CDR2: SGHAT, FQDESV (reference sequence). Trimming cost V 4 bases and J 6 bases; bases outside gene matches: 3. CDR3 residues: CASSSDRAQPQHF. Written as DNA, the CDR3 is TGTGCCAGCAGCTCTGACAGGGCTCAGCCCCAGCATTTT.

The chain recombines TRBV6-5 with TRBJ2-5, with D possibly matching TRBD2 (6 bases). Looked up from germline, CDR1 is MNHEY and CDR2 is SVGAGI. Trimming took off 6 bases at V and 2 bases at J, with 7 bases between the two ends. This CDR3 is 12 amino acids long. In DNA form, the CDR3 reads TGTGCCAGCAGAAGCGGGCAAGAGACCCAGTACTTC. This gives the protein CASRSGQETQYF.

This clone was picked up one time. The V call is TRBV25-1, the J call TRBJ2-7, with D uncertain. CDR3 length: 12 residues. Looked up from germline, CDR1 is MGHDK and CDR2 is SYGVNS. The germline V and J ends were trimmed by 7 bases and 5 bases, with 12 bases remaining between them. CDR3 loop: CASTDDLDEQYF. As DNA, the CDR3 is TGTGCCAGCACCGATGATTTAGACGAGCAGTACTTC.

The genes are TRBV30 and TRBJ2-3; 8 bases are shared with TRBD1. The CDR3 contains 15 residues. Germline V gene sequence: CDR1 GTSNPN, CDR2 SVGIG (reference sequence). The trim removed 0 bases at V and 2 bases at J, leaving 4 bases unmatched. In DNA, the CDR3 is TGTGCCTGGAGTGTACCAGGGGGCTTCACAGATACGCAGTATTTT. This encodes CAWSVPGGFTDTQYF.

This chain joins TRBV13 and TRBJ2-7, with no clear D. CDR1 is PRHDT and CDR2 is FYEKMQ in the germline V gene (reference sequence). V lost 0 bases and J 0 bases, leaving 6 bases between the germline ends. This CDR3 region has 14 residues. The chain's CDR3 is CASSLGTTSYEQYF. As DNA, the CDR3 is TGTGCCAGCAGCTTAGGGACAACCTCCTACGAGCAGTACTTC. The full variable domain, rest sourced from reference TRBV13 and TRBJ2-7, is AAGVIQSPRHLIKEKRETATLKCYPIPRHDTVYWYQQGPGQDPQFLISFYEKMQSDKGSIPDRFSAQQFSDYHSELNMSSLELGDSALYFCASSLGTTSYEQYFGPGTRLTVT.

This chain connects TRBV5-1 to TRBJ1-6; D might be TRBD1 (6 bases). V was trimmed by 7 bases and J by 7 bases, leaving 12 bases between them. Germline V gene data show CDR1 as SGHRS and CDR2 as YFSETQ. The length of the CDR3 is 13 residues. CDR3 loop: CASRVGANSPLHF. CDR3 in DNA: TGCGCCAGCCGTGTGGGGGCGAATTCACCCCTCCACTTT.

The gene calls are TRBV12-5 and TRBJ2-5; 8 bases line up with TRBD2. Trimming took 0 bases from V and 5 from J; bases not matched to a gene: 2. The CDR3 spans 14 residues. The germline CDR1 and CDR2 sequences are LGHNT and FRNRAP. CDR3 nucleotide sequence: TGTGCTAGTGGTTTGGTACCTAGCGGGGAGACCCAGTACTTC. Its protein is CASGLVPSGETQYF.

To note about this clone: The same CDR3 is also encoded by other DNA sequences in this sample. The V gene is TRBV4-1, the J gene TRBJ2-7; 8 bases align to TRBD2. The V segment lost 0 bases and the J segment 4 bases; nucleotides outside the gene matches: 5. Germline V gene lookup returns CDR1 MGHRA and CDR2 YSYEKL. This CDR3 spans 15 amino acids. The CDR3 protein is CASSQDGGAGYEQYF. The CDR3, as DNA: TGCGCCAGCAGCCAAGACGGGGGGGCGGGATACGAGCAGTACTTC.

The V and J genes are TRBV4-3 and TRBJ2-1; TRBD2 agrees at 7 bases. The J segment lost 4 bases and the V segment lost 0 bases, leaving 6 bases of the junction unmatched. CDR3 size: 16 residues. Germline CDR1 LGHNA, CDR2 YSLEER. Here the CDR3 reads CASSQEASGVYNEQFF. The CDR3 DNA reads as TGCGCCAGCAGCCAAGAGGCCAGCGGGGTTTACAATGAGCAGTTCTTC.

The chain recombines TRBV7-6 with TRBJ1-3, with 10 nucleotides matching TRBD1. The germline gives CDR1 SGHVS, CDR2 FNYEAQ. The CDR3 spans 16 residues. V lost 5 bases, J lost 4 bases, and 8 bases stayed unmatched. The CDR3 protein is CASSKGQGIWGNTIYF. The CDR3 nucleotides read TGTGCCAGCAGCAAGGGACAGGGGATTTGGGGAAACACCATATATTTT. Full variable domain (remainder filled in from reference TRBV7-6 and TRBJ1-3): GAGVSQSPRYKVTKRGQDVALRCDPISGHVSLYWYRQALGQGPEFLTYFNYEAQQDKSGLPNDRFSAERPEGSISTLTIQRTEQRDSAMYRCASSKGQGIWGNTIYFGEGSWLTVV.

The rearrangement joins TRBV5-1 to TRBJ2-3; 7 bases match TRBD1. Germline CDR1 is SGHRS and CDR2 is YFSETQ. J lost 4 bases, V lost 0 bases, and 2 bases had no gene match. The CDR3 is 14 residues long. In DNA form, the CDR3 reads TGCGCCAGCAGCTTGGGACAGGGCTCAGATACGCAGTATTTT. Translated, it gives CASSLGQGSDTQYF.

This clone was found once. The V gene is TRBV4-2, the J gene TRBJ2-5; 10 bases are shared with TRBD2. The CDR3 consists of 17 residues. Germline V CDR1 and CDR2: LGHNA, YNFKEQ. Trimming cost V 1 base and J 5 bases; bases outside gene matches: 10. The CDR3, as DNA: TGTGCCAGCAGCCAAGGGGCGAGCGGGGGGGCCCGGGAGACCCAGTACTTC. Protein sequence: CASSQGASGGARETQYF.

This clone was detected only once. The chain has TRBV4-2 and TRBJ1-4; unclear D gene. V shed 3 bases and J shed 6 bases, with 14 bases lying between them. Per germline, CDR1 LGHNA and CDR2 YNFKEQ. The CDR3 covers 15 residues. The CDR3 spells CASSQEDGGHEKLFF. The CDR3 DNA follows: TGTGCCAGCAGCCAGGAGGACGGTGGCCATGAAAAACTGTTTTTT.

This chain connects TRBV30 to TRBJ2-5, with 7 bases fitting TRBD2. With V trimmed by 1 base and J by 1 base, 3 bases remained unmatched. This CDR3 comprises 14 residues. CDR1 and CDR2 from the germline V gene are GTSNPN and SVGIG (reference sequence). CDR3 region: CAWSGGGGQETQYF. In DNA, the CDR3 is TGTGCCTGGAGTGGGGGGGGAGGCCAAGAGACCCAGTACTTC.

The CDR3 region has the DNA TGTGCCAGCAGTGAAGCGAGGGGGGGAGCCGGTCAGCCCCAGCATTTT. This gives the protein CASSEARGGAGQPQHF. V is TRBV6-1 and J is TRBJ1-5; the D gene is possibly TRBD1 (6 bases). The CDR3 is 16 residues long. Germline CDR1 MNHNS, CDR2 SASEGT. V lost 0 bases and J lost 6, with 15 bases in between.

J is TRBJ1-1 and V is TRBV6-1; maybe TRBD1 (5 bases). This CDR3 has 13 residues. Trimming took 1 base from V and 3 from J, leaving 6 bases between them. In germline, CDR1 is MNHNS, CDR2 SASEGT. The CDR3 DNA reads TGTGCCAGCAGTGAAGAGGGGTACACTGAAGCTTTCTTT. Its translation is CASSEEGYTEAFF.

There are a few counts of this clone. The V gene is TRBV7-2, the J gene TRBJ1-4; perhaps TRBD1 as D (5 bases). Trimming took 4 bases from V and 8 from J, leaving 14 bases between them. CDR3 length equals 14 residues. Germline CDR1 SGHTA, CDR2 FQGNSA. The CDR3: CASSSGGIGEKLFF. The CDR3 bases are TGTGCCAGCAGCTCGGGGGGGATAGGGGAAAAACTGTTTTTT.